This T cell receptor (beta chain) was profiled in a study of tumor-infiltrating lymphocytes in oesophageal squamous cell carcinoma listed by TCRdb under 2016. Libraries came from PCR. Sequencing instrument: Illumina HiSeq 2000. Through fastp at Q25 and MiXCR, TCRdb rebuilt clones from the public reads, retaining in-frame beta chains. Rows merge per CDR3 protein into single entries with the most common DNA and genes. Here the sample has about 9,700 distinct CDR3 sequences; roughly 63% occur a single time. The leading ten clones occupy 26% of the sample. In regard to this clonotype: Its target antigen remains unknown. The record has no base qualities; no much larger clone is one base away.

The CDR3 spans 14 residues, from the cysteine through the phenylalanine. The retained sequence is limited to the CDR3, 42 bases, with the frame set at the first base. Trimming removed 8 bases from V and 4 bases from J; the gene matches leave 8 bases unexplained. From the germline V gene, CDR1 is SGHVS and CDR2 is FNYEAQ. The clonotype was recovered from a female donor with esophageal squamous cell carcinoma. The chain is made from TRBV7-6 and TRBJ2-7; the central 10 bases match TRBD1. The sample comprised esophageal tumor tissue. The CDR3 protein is CASSARQGAYEQYF. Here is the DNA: TGTGCCAGCTCGGCTCGACAGGGGGCTTACGAGCAGTACTTC.